A selection of T cell receptor beta chains follows, all from one sample in a study of human T cells and chemical hapten exposure. TCRdb reprocessed the RACE reads with MiXCR, giving one entry per CDR3 protein. Altogether fewer than 85,000 distinct CDR3 sequences are present, around a tenth being singletons, with the ten largest covering around 1.6%. The sequenced sample was whole blood, obtained in connection with sensitization to the hapten diphenylcyclopropenone (DPC). The source is a man between 18 and 35 years old with alopecia areata. Some clones in this sample may be carry-over from other donors' samples. CDR3s leave out the opening cysteine and the closing phenylalanine or tryptophan. A D gene is named only where the DNA matches it firmly.

j_call: TRBJ2-7
v_call: TRBV7-9
d_call: NA
cdr3_aa: ASSPRAEQY

j_call: TRBJ2-5
v_call: TRBV5-1
d_call: TRBD1
cdr3_aa: ASSLPDRAETQY

j_call: TRBJ1-3
v_call: TRBV10-1
d_call: TRBD1
cdr3_aa: ASSETGTDGNTIY

j_call: TRBJ2-3
v_call: TRBV7-6
d_call: TRBD2
cdr3_aa: ASSQWTSASTDTQY

j_call: TRBJ1-1
v_call: TRBV9
d_call: NA
cdr3_aa: ASSVSGNTEAF

j_call: TRBJ2-1
v_call: TRBV7-9
d_call: TRBD2
cdr3_aa: ASSSPAGYSYNEQF

j_call: TRBJ1-1
v_call: TRBV12-3/TRBV12-4
d_call: NA
cdr3_aa: ASSFVGLTEAF

j_call: TRBJ1-3
v_call: TRBV18
d_call: TRBD1
cdr3_aa: ASSPGQLSSGNTIY

j_call: TRBJ1-6
v_call: TRBV9
d_call: NA
cdr3_aa: ASSRIGEDNSPLH

j_call: TRBJ2-3
v_call: TRBV20-1
d_call: TRBD2
cdr3_aa: SGASSGGDTDTQY

j_call: TRBJ2-5
v_call: TRBV6-5
d_call: TRBD1
cdr3_aa: ASSGRDRGETQY